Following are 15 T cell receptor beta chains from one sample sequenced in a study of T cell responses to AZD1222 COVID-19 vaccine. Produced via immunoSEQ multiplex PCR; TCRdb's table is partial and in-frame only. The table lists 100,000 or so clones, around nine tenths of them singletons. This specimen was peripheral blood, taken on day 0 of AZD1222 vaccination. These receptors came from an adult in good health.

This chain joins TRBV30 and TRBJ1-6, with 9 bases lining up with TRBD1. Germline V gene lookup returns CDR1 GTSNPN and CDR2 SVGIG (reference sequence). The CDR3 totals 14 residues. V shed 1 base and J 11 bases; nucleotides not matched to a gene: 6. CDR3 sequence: CAWSAGQGYPPLHF. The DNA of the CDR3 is TGTGCCTGGAGTGCGGGACAGGGATATCCACCCCTCCACTTT. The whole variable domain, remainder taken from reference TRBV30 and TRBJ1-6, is SQTIHQWPATLVQPVGSPLSLECTVEGTSNPNLYWYRQAAGRGLQLLFYSVGIGQISSEVPQNLSASRPQDRQFILSSKKLLLSDSGFYLCAWSAGQGYPPLHFGNGTRLTVT.

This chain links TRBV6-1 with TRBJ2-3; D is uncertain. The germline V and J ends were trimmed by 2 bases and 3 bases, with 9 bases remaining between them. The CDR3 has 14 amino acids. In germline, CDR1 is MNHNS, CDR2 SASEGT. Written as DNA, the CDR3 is TGTGCCAGCAGTGAAAGAACGGAAACAGATACGCAGTATTTT. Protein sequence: CASSERTETDTQYF.

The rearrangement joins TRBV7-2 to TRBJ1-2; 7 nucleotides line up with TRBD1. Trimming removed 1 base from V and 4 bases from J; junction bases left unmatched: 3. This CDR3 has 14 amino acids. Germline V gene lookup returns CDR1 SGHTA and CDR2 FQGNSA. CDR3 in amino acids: CASSLGQGVYGYTF. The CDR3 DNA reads TGTGCCAGCAGCTTAGGGCAGGGGGTCTATGGCTACACCTTC. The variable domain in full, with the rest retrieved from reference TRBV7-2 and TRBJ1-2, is GAGVSQSPSNKVTEKGKDVELRCDPISGHTALYWYRQSLGQGLEFLIYFQGNSAPDKSGLPSDRFSAERTGGSVSTLTIQRTQQEDSAVYLCASSLGQGVYGYTFGSGTRLTVV.

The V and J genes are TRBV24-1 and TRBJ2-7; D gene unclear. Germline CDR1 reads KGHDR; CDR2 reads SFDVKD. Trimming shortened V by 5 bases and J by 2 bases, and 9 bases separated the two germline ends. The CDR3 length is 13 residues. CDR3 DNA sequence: TGTGCCACCAGTGTTGGCAGCGCCTACGAGCAGTACTTC. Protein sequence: CATSVGSAYEQYF.

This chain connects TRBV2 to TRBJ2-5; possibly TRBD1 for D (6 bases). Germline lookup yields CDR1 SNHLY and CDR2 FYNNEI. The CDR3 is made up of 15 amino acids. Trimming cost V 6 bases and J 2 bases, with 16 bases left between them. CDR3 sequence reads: CASRDLGQSQETQYF. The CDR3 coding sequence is TGTGCCAGCAGGGACCTCGGACAGTCACAAGAGACCCAGTACTTC.

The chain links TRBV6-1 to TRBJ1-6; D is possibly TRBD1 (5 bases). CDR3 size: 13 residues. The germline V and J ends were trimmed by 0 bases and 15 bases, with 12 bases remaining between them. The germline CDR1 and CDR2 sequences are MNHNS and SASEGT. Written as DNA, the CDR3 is TGTGCCAGCAGTGAAGCTAGGGGTTTGCACCTCCACTTT. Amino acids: CASSEARGLHLHF.

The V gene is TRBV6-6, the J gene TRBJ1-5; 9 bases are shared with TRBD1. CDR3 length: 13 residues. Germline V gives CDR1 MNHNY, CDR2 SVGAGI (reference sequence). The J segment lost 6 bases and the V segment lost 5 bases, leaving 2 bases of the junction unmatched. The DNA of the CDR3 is TGTGCCAGCAGTACGGGACAGGGTCAGCCCCAGCATTTT. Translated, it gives CASSTGQGQPQHF.

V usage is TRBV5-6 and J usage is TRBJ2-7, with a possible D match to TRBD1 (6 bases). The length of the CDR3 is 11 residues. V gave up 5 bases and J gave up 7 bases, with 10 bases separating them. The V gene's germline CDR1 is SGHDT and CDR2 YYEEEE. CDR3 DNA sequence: TGTGCCAGCAGTAGGACAGTTGAGCAGTACTTC. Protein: CASSRTVEQYF.

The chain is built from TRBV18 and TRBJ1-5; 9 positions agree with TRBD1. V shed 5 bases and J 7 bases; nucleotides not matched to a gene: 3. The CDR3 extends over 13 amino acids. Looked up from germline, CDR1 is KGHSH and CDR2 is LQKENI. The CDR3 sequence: CASSETGGQPQHF. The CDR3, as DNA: TGTGCCAGCTCAGAAACAGGGGGCCAGCCCCAGCATTTT.

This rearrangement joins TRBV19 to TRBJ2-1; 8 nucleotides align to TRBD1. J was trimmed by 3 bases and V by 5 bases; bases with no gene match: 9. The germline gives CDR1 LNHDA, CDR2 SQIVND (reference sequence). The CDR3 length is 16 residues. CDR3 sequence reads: CASSPRQGLYYNEQFF. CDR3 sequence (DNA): TGTGCCAGTAGTCCGAGACAGGGGCTATACTACAATGAGCAGTTCTTC.

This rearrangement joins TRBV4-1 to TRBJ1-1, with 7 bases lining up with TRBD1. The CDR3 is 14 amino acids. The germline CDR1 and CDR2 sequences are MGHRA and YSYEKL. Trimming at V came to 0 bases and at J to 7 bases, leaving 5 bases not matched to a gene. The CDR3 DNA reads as TGCGCCAGCAGCCAAGAGTTCAGGGGGGATGAAGCTTTCTTT. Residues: CASSQEFRGDEAFF.

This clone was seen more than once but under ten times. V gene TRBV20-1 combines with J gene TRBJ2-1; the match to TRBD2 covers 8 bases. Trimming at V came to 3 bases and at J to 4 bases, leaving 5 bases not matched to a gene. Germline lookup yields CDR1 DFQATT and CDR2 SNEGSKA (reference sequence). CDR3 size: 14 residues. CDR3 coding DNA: TGCAGTGCTAGTGCGGGGGGCGATTACAATGAGCAGTTCTTC. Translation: CSASAGGDYNEQFF.

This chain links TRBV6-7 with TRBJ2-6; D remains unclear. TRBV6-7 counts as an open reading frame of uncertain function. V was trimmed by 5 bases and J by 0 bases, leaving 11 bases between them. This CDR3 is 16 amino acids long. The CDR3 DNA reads TGTGCCAGCAGTGGGATGGGCCCCTCTGGGGCCAACGTCCTGACTTTC. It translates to CASSGMGPSGANVLTF.

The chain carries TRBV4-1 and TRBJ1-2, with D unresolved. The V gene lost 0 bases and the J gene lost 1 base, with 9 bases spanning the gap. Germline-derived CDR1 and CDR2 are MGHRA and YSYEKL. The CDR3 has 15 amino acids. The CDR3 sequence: CASSQENAVNYGYTF. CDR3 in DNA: TGCGCCAGCAGCCAAGAAAATGCCGTTAACTATGGCTACACCTTC.

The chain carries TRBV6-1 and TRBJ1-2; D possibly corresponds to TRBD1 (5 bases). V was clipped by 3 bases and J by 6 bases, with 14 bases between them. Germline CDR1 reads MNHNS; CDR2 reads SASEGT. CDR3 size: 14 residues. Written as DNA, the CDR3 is TGTGCCAGCAGTGATCTCCGGGGGTCCCATGGCTACACCTTC. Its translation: CASSDLRGSHGYTF.